A single sample is the source of the 8 T cell receptor beta chains below, sequenced in a study of shared clonotypes between healthy human individuals. In the naive CD8 group, cells lacked CD45RO and were positively selected for CCR7, so terminally differentiated effector memory CD45RA+ cells were left out. TCRdb's copy holds only in-frame clones and misses some; the assay was immunoSEQ multiplex PCR. Here the sample spans about 1,900,000 clones, around 96% being singletons. Sequenced: naive CD8+ T cells sorted from blood. The receptors originated from a man aged 18-30 years in good health.

Concerning this clone: The same CDR3 also results from other DNA sequences found in this sample. The rearrangement links TRBV28 to TRBJ1-5, with a tentative D call TRBD1 (5 bases). V was cut by 6 bases and J by 5 bases, with 14 bases left in between. CDR3 length: 14 amino acids. Germline V gene sequence: CDR1 MDHEN, CDR2 SYDVKM. In DNA, the CDR3 is TGTGCCAGCAGCCTTGGGCAGGGTCATCAGCCCCAGCATTTT. Residues: CASSLGQGHQPQHF.

The V and J genes are TRBV19 and TRBJ2-7, with 9 positions matching TRBD2. Losses at the gene ends were 5 bases for V and 7 bases for J; bases not matched to a gene: 6. The CDR3 loop spans 13 amino acids. Germline V gene lookup returns CDR1 LNHDA and CDR2 SQIVND (reference sequence). The CDR3 DNA reads as TGTGCCAGTAGTGCGGGAGGGCCGCGGGAGCAGTACTTC. Protein: CASSAGGPREQYF.

The chain uses TRBV7-9 and TRBJ2-2; D not resolved. The CDR3 extends over 13 amino acids. The V and J ends lost 9 bases and 6 bases respectively, with 14 bases between them. Germline lookup yields CDR1 SEHNR and CDR2 FQNEAQ (reference sequence). In DNA, the CDR3 is TGTGCCAGTTTTAAGGGCGCCGCCGGGGAGCTGTTTTTT. This encodes CASFKGAAGELFF.

On this clone: Other DNA sequences in this sample translate to the same CDR3. The chain recombines TRBV5-4 with TRBJ1-2; D not resolved. V was trimmed by 0 bases and J by 3 bases, leaving 9 bases between them. Germline V gene lookup returns CDR1 SGHNT and CDR2 YYREEE (reference sequence). This CDR3 comprises 14 residues. Here the CDR3 reads CASSLVGSDYGYTF. Written as DNA, the CDR3 is TGTGCCAGCAGCTTGGTAGGTTCAGACTATGGCTACACCTTC.

The V call is TRBV7-2, the J call TRBJ2-3, with a possible D match to TRBD2 (5 bases). CDR3 length: 15 amino acids. CDR1 is SGHTA, CDR2 FQGNSA, per germline. Trimming shortened V by 1 base and J by 2 bases, and 10 bases separated the two germline ends. This CDR3 reads CASSLGGSYTDTQYF. The CDR3 nucleotides are TGTGCCAGCAGCTTAGGTGGGAGTTACACAGATACGCAGTATTTT.

V usage is TRBV14 and J usage is TRBJ2-2; D gene ambiguous. The CDR3 spans 14 residues. V was shortened by 4 bases and J by 0 bases, with 6 bases between the two germline ends. Germline V gives CDR1 SGHDN, CDR2 FVKESK. DNA of the CDR3: TGTGCCAGCAGCCTTACAGCGAACACCGGGGAGCTGTTTTTT. Translated, it gives CASSLTANTGELFF.

Points on this clone: At the DNA level, this CDR3 is encoded by other sequences in the same sample as well. The CDR3 sequence is CASSLVGGTYEQYF. CDR3 nucleotide sequence: TGTGCCAGCAGCTTAGTTGGGGGTACCTACGAGCAGTACTTC. The J gene is TRBJ2-7, the V gene TRBV7-9; D is possibly TRBD1 or TRBD2 (5 bases each). The CDR3 loop spans 14 amino acids. Trimming left V 1 base short and J 2 bases short, with 9 bases between. The germline gives CDR1 SEHNR, CDR2 FQNEAQ (reference sequence).

V gene TRBV5-6 combines with J gene TRBJ1-2; possibly TRBD1 for D (6 bases). The CDR3 covers 17 residues. Germline V gives CDR1 SGHDT, CDR2 YYEEEE. Trimming stripped 6 bases from V and 2 bases from J, with 23 bases between. The CDR3: CASNPAGGQTLNYGYTF. The CDR3 region has the DNA TGTGCCAGCAACCCGGCGGGCGGACAGACCCTAAACTATGGCTACACCTTC.